The sequence of this TCR beta chain was determined in a study of control samples from healthy donors and cancer patients. Assay: immunoSEQ multiplex PCR; the TCRdb copy retains only in-frame clones and omits some. The table shows just over 150,000 clones, with 94% occurring only once. The CDR3 is 16 residues long. Germline CDR1 and CDR2: MGHDK and SYGVNS. J gave up 5 bases and V 3 bases, and 7 bases lay outside the gene matches. The sample comprised blood. The V call is TRBV25-1, the J call TRBJ1-2, with 12 positions matching TRBD1. The origin of this receptor is a woman aged 40 to 49 in good health. CDR3 bases: TGTGCCAGCAGTGACCCGGGACAGGGGGCCGCGTATGGCTACACCTTC. This sequence encodes CASSDPGQGAAYGYTF.